This record covers a single T cell receptor (beta chain). Original analysis: It was from reference gene primer amplification that nucleated cell counts were estimated. Produced via immunoSEQ multiplex PCR; TCRdb's table is partial and in-frame only. V and J calls plus clone size are reproduced from that table; the DNA served to infer D and trimming. This table holds some 240,000 clones, 89% found once. From germline, CDR1 is MNHEY and CDR2 SVGAGI. CDR3 length equals 14 residues. Losses at the gene ends were 6 bases for V and 9 bases for J; bases not matched to a gene: 4. This entry is derived from a study of blood T cell repertoires in COVID-19. Study background: Acute-phase and convalescent COVID-19 samples originated in the United States, Italy and Spain. In each case, the material was cDNA or gDNA derived from T cells, B-cell-depleted T cells, or PBMCs.

This rearrangement joins TRBV6-5 to TRBJ1-6, with 11 bases identical to TRBD1. The TCR comes from a woman aged 40 to 50 who had recovered from COVID-19. Sequencing was performed on peripheral blood. The CDR3 bases are TGTGCCAGCAGCCCGGGACAGGGGGGTTCACCCCTCCACTTT. Translating gives CASSPGQGGSPLHF.